This TCR beta chain was obtained from a study of cytomegalovirus exposure and HLA in healthy donors. Study outcomes and limitations: Among TCR beta chains, those listed as cytomegalovirus-associated numbered some 170.

Concerning this clone itself: Its antigen is currently unknown.

The PCR contained 60 Vbeta and 13 Jbeta primers. The protocol was immunoSEQ multiplex PCR, while the TCRdb copy is restricted to in-frame clones and leaves out a portion. The sample holds 190,000 or so clones, about 79% seen once. The sample was PBMCs. The receptor comes from a boy aged 2-9 years in good health and CMV-seronegative.

The CDR3 DNA reads TGTGCCAGCAGCTCACAGGGTGGGTACACTGAAGCTTTCTTT. Its translation is CASSSQGGYTEAFF. This chain uses TRBV7-2 with TRBJ1-1; weak D call: TRBD1 (6 bases). Germline V gene lookup returns CDR1 SGHTA and CDR2 FQGNSA. The CDR3 contains 14 residues. With 4 bases removed from V and 3 bases from J, the gap between germline ends came to 12 bases.